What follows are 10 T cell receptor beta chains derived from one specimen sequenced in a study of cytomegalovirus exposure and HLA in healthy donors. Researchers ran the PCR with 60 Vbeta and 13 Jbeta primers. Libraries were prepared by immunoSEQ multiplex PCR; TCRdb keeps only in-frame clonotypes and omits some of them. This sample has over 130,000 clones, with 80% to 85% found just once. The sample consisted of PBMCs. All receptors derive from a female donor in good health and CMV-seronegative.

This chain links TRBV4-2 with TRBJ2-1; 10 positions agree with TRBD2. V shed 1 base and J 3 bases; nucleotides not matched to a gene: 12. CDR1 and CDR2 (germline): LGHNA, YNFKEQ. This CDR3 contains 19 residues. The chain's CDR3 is CASSQVWASGRAGYNEQFF. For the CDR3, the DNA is TGTGCCAGCAGCCAAGTATGGGCTAGCGGGAGAGCCGGCTACAATGAGCAGTTCTTC.

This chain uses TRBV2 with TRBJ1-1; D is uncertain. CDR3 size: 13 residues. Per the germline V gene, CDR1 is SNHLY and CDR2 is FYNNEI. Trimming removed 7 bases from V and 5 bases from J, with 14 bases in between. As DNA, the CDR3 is TGTGCCAGCATTAACACGTTCGGGACTGAAGCTTTCTTT. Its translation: CASINTFGTEAFF.

CDR3 residues: CAVNRGLGYEQYF. The CDR3 nucleotides are TGTGCCGTGAACAGGGGGCTCGGCTACGAGCAGTACTTC. This chain links TRBV2 with TRBJ2-7, with TRBD1 matching over 9 bases. V lost 11 bases, J lost 3 bases, and 8 bases stayed unmatched. Per the germline V gene, CDR1 is SNHLY and CDR2 is FYNNEI. The CDR3 is 13 amino acids.

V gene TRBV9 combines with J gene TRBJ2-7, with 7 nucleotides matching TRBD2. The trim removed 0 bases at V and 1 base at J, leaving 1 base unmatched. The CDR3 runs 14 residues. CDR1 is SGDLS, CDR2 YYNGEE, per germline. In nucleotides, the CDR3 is TGTGCCAGCAGCGTAGAGGGACTATCCTACGAGCAGTACTTC. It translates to CASSVEGLSYEQYF.

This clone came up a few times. The CDR3 DNA follows: TGTGCCAGCAGGAGGGACATTGGGAGAACTGAAGCTTTCTTT. Its translation: CASRRDIGRTEAFF. V gene TRBV6-5 combines with J gene TRBJ1-1; D perhaps matches TRBD1 (6 bases). Trimming pared 6 bases from V and 5 bases from J, leaving 16 bases between. CDR1 is MNHEY, CDR2 SVGAGI, per germline. This CDR3 region has 14 residues.

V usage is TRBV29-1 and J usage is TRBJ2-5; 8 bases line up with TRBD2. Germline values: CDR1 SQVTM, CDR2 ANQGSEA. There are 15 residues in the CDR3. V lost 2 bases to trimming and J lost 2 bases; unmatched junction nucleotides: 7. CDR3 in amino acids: CSVELAGGLQETQYF. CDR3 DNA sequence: TGCAGCGTTGAATTGGCGGGAGGACTTCAAGAGACCCAGTACTTC.

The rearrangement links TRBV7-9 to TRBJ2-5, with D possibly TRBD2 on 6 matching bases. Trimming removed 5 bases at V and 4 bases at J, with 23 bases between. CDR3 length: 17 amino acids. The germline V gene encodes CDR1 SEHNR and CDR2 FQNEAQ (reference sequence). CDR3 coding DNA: TGTGCCAGCAGCGTCACGGGAGACGGATGGGGACCAGAGACCCAGTACTTC. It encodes CASSVTGDGWGPETQYF.

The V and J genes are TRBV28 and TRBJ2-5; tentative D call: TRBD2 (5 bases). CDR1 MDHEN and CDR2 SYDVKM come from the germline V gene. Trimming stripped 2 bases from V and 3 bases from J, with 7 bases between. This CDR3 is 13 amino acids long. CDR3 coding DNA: TGTGCCAGCAGTTTACCGGGAAAAGAGACCCAGTACTTC. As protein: CASSLPGKETQYF.

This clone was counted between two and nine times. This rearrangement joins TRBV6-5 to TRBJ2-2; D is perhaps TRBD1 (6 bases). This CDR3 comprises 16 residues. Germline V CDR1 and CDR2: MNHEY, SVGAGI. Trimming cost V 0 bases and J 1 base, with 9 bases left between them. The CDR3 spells CASSYSEQGNTGELFF. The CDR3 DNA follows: TGTGCCAGCAGTTACTCAGAACAGGGGAACACCGGGGAGCTGTTTTTT.

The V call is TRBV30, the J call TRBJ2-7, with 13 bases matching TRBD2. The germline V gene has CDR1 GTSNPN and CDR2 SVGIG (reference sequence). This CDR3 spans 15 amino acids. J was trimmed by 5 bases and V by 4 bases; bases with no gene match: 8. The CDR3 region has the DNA TGTGCCTGGACTCACGGGACTAGCGGGGATAACGAGCAGTACTTC. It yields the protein CAWTHGTSGDNEQYF. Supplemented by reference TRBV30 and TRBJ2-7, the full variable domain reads SQTIHQWPATLVQPVGSPLSLECTVEGTSNPNLYWYRQAAGRGLQLLFYSVGIGQISSEVPQNLSASRPQDRQFILSSKKLLLSDSGFYLCAWTHGTSGDNEQYFGPGTRLTVT.